These 29 T cell receptor beta chains originate from one sample sequenced in a study of CD8+CD57+ T cells in acquired aplastic anemia. Profiling of TCR beta VDJ combinations and CDR3 sequences used genomic DNA as template. MiXCR was run by TCRdb on the reads, yielding one entry per CDR3 protein. The repertoire consists of some 200,000 distinct CDR3 sequences, with roughly half occurring once and the leading ten covering 1.8%. CD8+CD57+ cell expansion had been shown by flow cytometry in patients chosen for sequencing. The sample taken for sequencing was sorted CD4+, CD8+, or CD8+CD57+ T cells (not recorded which) from PBMCs. The source of these receptors is a human donor with aplastic anemia.

This clonotype appeared many times. The genes are TRBV12-5 and TRBJ1-1; 8 bases map to TRBD1. The CDR3 consists of 16 residues. V was pared by 5 bases and J by 7 bases, with 15 bases of the junction left unmatched. Germline V lookup: CDR1 LGHNT, CDR2 FRNRAP. The CDR3 protein is CASGPHRGILSDEAFF. The CDR3 nucleotides read TGTGCTAGTGGTCCCCACAGGGGGATATTATCGGATGAAGCTTTCTTT. Supplemented by reference TRBV12-5 and TRBJ1-1, the full variable domain reads DARVTQTPRHKVTEMGQEVTMRCQPILGHNTVFWYRQTMMQGLELLAYFRNRAPLDDSGMPKDRFSAEMPDATLATLKIQPSEPRDSAVYFCASGPHRGILSDEAFFGQGTRLTVV.

Comments on this clonotype: A much larger clonotype is one base distant, so this may be a read error. The V and J genes are TRBV28 and TRBJ2-5; D may be TRBD2 (5 bases). The V end lost 3 bases, the J end lost 4 bases, and 12 bases lay between the germline ends. Per germline, CDR1 MDHEN and CDR2 SYDVKM. This CDR3 spans 14 amino acids. The CDR3 is CASSFVGGRETQYF. CDR3 nucleotide sequence: TGTGCCAGCAGTTTCGTTGGCGGGCGAGAGACCCAGTACTTC.

This clonotype appeared many times. V gene TRBV5-5 combines with J gene TRBJ2-5, with 8 bases lining up with TRBD1. The CDR3 contains 14 residues. Germline CDR1 SGHKS, CDR2 YYEKEE (reference sequence). The V and J ends lost 1 base and 3 bases, in that order; junction bases with no gene match: 2. CDR3 DNA sequence: TGTGCCAGCAGCTTGCAGGGGGCGAAAGAGACCCAGTACTTC. Protein: CASSLQGAKETQYF.

The V call is TRBV5-6, the J call TRBJ2-7; the D is unclear. The CDR3 is made up of 13 amino acids. Germline values: CDR1 SGHDT, CDR2 YYEEEE. The V and J ends lost 0 bases and 3 bases respectively, with 7 bases between them. The CDR3 protein is CASSLGGDYEQYV. The CDR3 DNA follows: TGTGCCAGCAGCTTGGGAGGAGACTACGAGCAGTACGTC.

The chain uses TRBV10-3 and TRBJ2-5, with TRBD2 matching 11 bases. This CDR3 has 16 amino acids. The junction had 5 bases not matched to a gene; V was cut back by 0 bases and J by 5 bases. Germline V gene sequence: CDR1 ENHRY, CDR2 SYGVKD. The CDR3 here is CAISESVAGGHETQYF. The CDR3 nucleotides read TGTGCCATCAGTGAGTCGGTAGCGGGGGGGCACGAGACCCAGTACTTC.

This clonotype was found many times. The chain carries TRBV12-3 or TRBV12-4 and TRBJ2-1; perhaps TRBD2 as D (6 bases). The CDR3 covers 16 residues. V lost 7 bases to trimming and J lost 7 bases, with 23 bases between them. CDR3 sequence reads: CASTPSWGRENNEQFF. CDR3 coding DNA: TGTGCCAGCACCCCCAGCTGGGGACGGGAGAATAATGAGCAGTTCTTC.

This clonotype was recorded many times. CDR3 region: CAISQGQETQYF. The CDR3, as DNA: TGTGCCATATCACAGGGACAAGAGACCCAGTACTTC. The V call is TRBV5-8, the J call TRBJ2-5; tentative D call: TRBD1 (6 bases). Trimming left V 9 bases short and J 2 bases short, with 11 bases between. Germline loops: CDR1 SGHTS, CDR2 YDEGEE. The CDR3 consists of 12 residues.

In its sample, this clonotype was seen a few times. A much larger clone lies a single base off, so this may be a read error. The chain has TRBV5-6 and TRBJ2-7; 7 bases map to TRBD2. CDR1 SGHDT and CDR2 YYEEEE come from the germline V gene. The J segment lost 3 bases and the V segment lost 4 bases, leaving 10 bases of the junction unmatched. The CDR3 contains 15 residues. DNA for the CDR3: TGTGCCAGCAGCCCAGGGAGGGGAAGGGGCTACGAGCAGTACTTC. This sequence encodes CASSPGRGRGYEQYF.

The chain joins TRBV19 to TRBJ2-6; TRBD1 might be the D (6 bases). The V end lost 4 bases, the J end lost 4 bases, and 8 bases lay between the germline ends. The germline CDR1 and CDR2 sequences are LNHDA and SQIVND (reference sequence). CDR3 size: 14 residues. The CDR3 sequence is CASSRQEGANVLTF. The CDR3 DNA reads TGTGCCAGTAGTAGACAGGAGGGGGCCAACGTCCTGACTTTC.

The rearrangement joins TRBV4-1 to TRBJ2-7, with TRBD2 identical over 7 bases. Germline CDR1 and CDR2: MGHRA and YSYEKL. Germline trimming cut 3 bases from V and 0 bases from J; bases unmatched to any gene: 2. This CDR3 is 14 amino acids long. The CDR3 protein is CASSHSGNSYEQYF. The DNA of the CDR3 is TGCGCCAGCAGCCACAGCGGGAACTCCTACGAGCAGTACTTC.

The J gene is TRBJ1-6, the V gene TRBV6-5; D unresolved. The germline CDR1 and CDR2 sequences are MNHEY and SVGAGI. Trimming left V 2 bases short and J 5 bases short, with 13 bases between. The CDR3 loop spans 16 amino acids. The CDR3 DNA reads TGTGCCAGCAGTTACGGTAGGAGGAATGATAATTCACCCCTCCACTTT. Encoded protein: CASSYGRRNDNSPLHF.

About this clonotype itself: The conserved final phenylalanine or tryptophan is absent from the CDR3, which likely points to a read error. The V call is TRBV10-2, the J call TRBJ2-3; D is unresolved. V lost 6 bases and J lost 2, with 6 bases in between. CDR3 length: 12 amino acids. Germline CDR1 is WSHSY and CDR2 is SAAADI. The CDR3 DNA sequence: TGCGCCAGCAGAAAGATCACAGATACGCAGTATTCT. This codes for CASRKITDTQYS.

CDR3 residues: CASSPPSTNQPQHF. The CDR3 DNA reads as TGTGCCAGCAGCCCTCCCTCCACAAATCAGCCCCAGCATTTT. This chain connects TRBV7-9 to TRBJ1-5; D not resolved. Germline V gene lookup returns CDR1 SEHNR and CDR2 FQNEAQ (reference sequence). The V gene lost 5 bases and the J gene lost 4 bases, with 12 bases spanning the gap. The CDR3 spans 14 residues.

This clonotype appeared many times. The chain employs TRBV25-1 and TRBJ2-2, with a tentative D call TRBD1 (5 bases). Per the germline V gene, CDR1 is MGHDK and CDR2 is SYGVNS. V lost 1 base, J lost 6 bases, and 9 bases lay in between. This CDR3 region has 14 residues. As DNA, the CDR3 is TGTGCCAGCAGTGAATTAGGGGTGGCCGGGGAGCTGTTTTTT. Encoded protein: CASSELGVAGELFF.

Only a few counts were recorded for this clonotype. The rearrangement uses TRBV18 and TRBJ1-5; the D gene is possibly TRBD1 (6 bases). The CDR3 extends over 14 amino acids. Germline CDR1 reads KGHSH; CDR2 reads LQKENI. Trimming stripped 4 bases from V and 8 bases from J, with 15 bases between. This CDR3 is CASSRLGGSEPQHF. In DNA, the CDR3 is TGTGCCAGCTCACGACTGGGGGGCTCAGAGCCCCAGCATTTT. Full variable domain (rest looked up from reference TRBV18 and TRBJ1-5): NAGVMQNPRHLVRRRGQEARLRCSPMKGHSHVYWYRQLPEEGLKFMVYLQKENIIDESGMPKERFSAEFPKEGPSILRIQQVVRGDSAAYFCASSRLGGSEPQHFGDGTRLSIL.

The chain links TRBV19 to TRBJ2-1, with 7 bases that match TRBD1. From germline, CDR1 is LNHDA and CDR2 SQIVND (reference sequence). This CDR3 is built from 15 residues. The ends lost 1 base at V and 0 bases at J; junction bases unmatched: 0. The CDR3 sequence: CASSIGQGSYNEQFF. CDR3 nucleotide sequence: TGTGCCAGTAGTATAGGACAGGGCTCCTACAATGAGCAGTTCTTC.

The chain is built from TRBV10-3 and TRBJ2-2, with D perhaps matching TRBD1 (6 bases). This CDR3 region has 13 residues. V lost 6 bases to trimming and J lost 6 bases, with 11 bases between them. Germline CDR1 ENHRY, CDR2 SYGVKD. The CDR3: CAISLGGAGELFF. In nucleotides, the CDR3 is TGTGCCATCAGCCTAGGGGGAGCCGGGGAGCTGTTTTTT.

This clonotype has just one count. The junction and the germline gene differ at one end; a read error may be behind it. J is TRBJ2-3 and V is TRBV7-9; possibly TRBD1 for D (5 bases). The CDR3 covers 13 residues. The V gene's germline CDR1 is SEHNR and CDR2 FQNEAQ (reference sequence). The CDR3 is CASSLGVEDTQYF. The CDR3, as DNA: TGTGCTAGCAGCTTAGGGGTCGAAGATACGCAGTATTTT.

The V and J genes are TRBV2 and TRBJ2-7, with D perhaps TRBD1 (6 bases). This CDR3 comprises 15 residues. V lost 7 bases and J 5 bases, leaving 21 bases between the germline ends. Germline loops: CDR1 SNHLY, CDR2 FYNNEI. CDR3 sequence (DNA): TGTGCCAGCACCAACCCAGGGGCCATGTCGGACGAGCAGTACTTC. Its translation is CASTNPGAMSDEQYF.

A remark on this clonotype: This may arise from a read error, as a much more abundant clone is one base away. Since the CDR3 does not end with the conserved phenylalanine or tryptophan, this likely comes from a read error. J is TRBJ1-4 and V is TRBV19; the D is unclear. V was cut by 0 bases and J by 2 bases, with 10 bases left in between. In germline, CDR1 is LNHDA, CDR2 SQIVND (reference sequence). The CDR3 consists of 16 residues. The CDR3: CASSIDSRKTNEKLFL. The CDR3 DNA follows: TGTGCCAGTAGTATAGACAGCAGGAAGACTAATGAAAAACTGTTTCTT.

This clonotype was detected only a few times. Just one base apart from a much larger clone, this may be a read error. The chain joins TRBV6-5 to TRBJ2-7, with D maybe TRBD1 (6 bases). The ends were cut back, 0 bases at V and 8 bases at J, with 17 bases in the middle. This CDR3 region has 15 residues. Germline CDR1 MNHEY, CDR2 SVGAGI. The CDR3 loop reads CASSYSGAGHLQQYF. The CDR3 DNA follows: TGTGCCAGCAGTTACTCGGGGGCAGGGCACCTCCAGCAGTACTTC.

The rearrangement uses TRBV11-2 and TRBJ2-1; the match to TRBD1 covers 7 bases. The length of the CDR3 is 16 residues. Germline CDR1 reads SGHAT; CDR2 reads FQNNGV. Trimming removed 0 bases from V and 9 bases from J; junction bases left unmatched: 11. CDR3 residues: CASSLDGTVLQSEQFF. The CDR3 coding sequence is TGTGCCAGCAGCTTAGACGGGACAGTTCTACAATCTGAGCAGTTCTTC.

This clonotype was detected many times. The chain is built from TRBV20-1 and TRBJ2-7, with 9 bases matching TRBD1. Germline CDR1 reads DFQATT; CDR2 reads SNEGSKA (reference sequence). This CDR3 contains 13 residues. Trimming took 7 bases from V and 6 from J; bases not matched to a gene: 10. In DNA, the CDR3 is TGCAGTGTCCCCTATACAGGGGGCTTCGAGCAGTACTTC. As protein: CSVPYTGGFEQYF.

This chain links TRBV10-3 with TRBJ1-4; TRBD1 agrees at 7 bases. Germline-derived CDR1 and CDR2 are ENHRY and SYGVKD. The V segment lost 3 bases and the J segment 9 bases; nucleotides outside the gene matches: 7. The CDR3 length is 14 residues. The CDR3 protein is CAISDDREVQKLFF. For the CDR3, the DNA is TGTGCCATCAGTGACGACAGGGAAGTTCAAAAACTGTTTTTT.

The CDR3 coding sequence is TGCAGTGCCCTGGGACAGCTTAACTATGGCTACACCTTC. This sequence encodes CSALGQLNYGYTF. The chain uses TRBV20-1 and TRBJ1-2; 7 bases fit TRBD1. CDR1 and CDR2 from the germline V gene are DFQATT and SNEGSKA (reference sequence). J lost 1 base, V lost 6 bases, and 5 bases had no gene match. The CDR3 consists of 13 residues.

The chain combines TRBV7-6 with TRBJ1-2; 10 bases are shared with TRBD1. Losses at the gene ends were 1 base for V and 7 bases for J; bases not matched to a gene: 0. CDR3 length: 13 residues. The germline gives CDR1 SGHVS, CDR2 FNYEAQ. CDR3 nucleotide sequence: TGTGCCAGCAGCTTAGGGACAGGGGGTGGCTACACCTTC. Amino acids: CASSLGTGGGYTF.

Turning to this clonotype: One end of the junction fails to match germline, which may point to a read error. CDR3 loop: CASSVDRGFYNEQFF. CDR3 coding DNA: TGTGCCAGTAGTGTAGACAGGGGTTTCTACAATGAGCAGTTCTTC. The chain uses TRBV19 and TRBJ2-1, with 8 bases aligning to TRBD1. Per the germline V gene, CDR1 is LNHDA and CDR2 is SQIVND (reference sequence). This CDR3 region has 15 residues.

This clonotype was detected a few times. The chain joins TRBV18 to TRBJ2-1; D is ambiguous. This CDR3 comprises 13 residues. The germline CDR1 and CDR2 sequences are KGHSH and LQKENI. Trimming took off 1 base at V and 3 bases at J, with 4 bases between the two ends. The CDR3, as DNA: TGTGCCAGCTCACCACAGGGCTACAATGAGCAGTTCTTC. Translation: CASSPQGYNEQFF.

This clonotype was recorded many times. This chain links TRBV10-3 with TRBJ2-1; 14 bases map to TRBD2. Looked up from germline, CDR1 is ENHRY and CDR2 is SYGVKD. The trim removed 4 bases at V and 5 bases at J, leaving 4 bases unmatched. This CDR3 contains 16 residues. The CDR3 here is CAISVGLAGGDNEQFF. Here the CDR3 DNA reads TGTGCCATCAGTGTTGGACTAGCGGGAGGTGACAATGAGCAGTTCTTC.